Listed below are T cell receptor beta chains from one sample, sequenced in a study of cytomegalovirus exposure and HLA in healthy donors. Profiling relied on immunoSEQ multiplex PCR, and the TCRdb table lists in-frame clones only, not all of them. The sample includes approximately 200,000 clones, roughly 84% of them seen just once. The sample taken for sequencing was PBMCs. The receptors were sampled from a human donor in good health. The CDR3 runs from the conserved cysteine through the conserved F or W. A D gene is named only where the DNA matches it firmly. Not every row has a clone size; where given, it reads once, few, many or a size class.

abundance: -
v_gene: TRBV7-6
d_gene: TRBD1
j_gene: TRBJ2-5
len: 16
CDR3nt: TGTGCCAGCAGCTCACCGACAGGGCATCATCGAGAGACCCAGTACTTC
CDR3aa: CASSSPTGHHRETQYF

abundance: -
v_gene: TRBV13
d_gene: -
j_gene: TRBJ2-3
len: 15
CDR3nt: TGTGCCAGCAGCCTGGGGGGGCGGGAACCAGATACGCAGTATTTT
CDR3aa: CASSLGGREPDTQYF

abundance: -
v_gene: TRBV5-1
d_gene: -
j_gene: TRBJ1-2
len: 15
CDR3nt: TGCGCCAGCAGCACTCGGACAGAGGCTAACTATGGCTACACCTTC
CDR3aa: CASSTRTEANYGYTF

abundance: -
v_gene: TRBV10-3
d_gene: TRBD1
j_gene: TRBJ2-3
len: 15
CDR3nt: TGTGCCATCAGTGAGTCTGGACAGGGGACAGATACGCAGTATTTT
CDR3aa: CAISESGQGTDTQYF

abundance: -
v_gene: TRBV27
d_gene: -
j_gene: TRBJ2-7
len: 16
CDR3nt: TGTGCCAGCAGTTTAGCGGTAGGCGGGATTCCCTACGAGCAGTACTTC
CDR3aa: CASSLAVGGIPYEQYF

abundance: -
v_gene: TRBV28
d_gene: -
j_gene: TRBJ1-2
len: 11
CDR3nt: TGTGCCAGCAGTTTGTCGGGTGGCTACACCTTC
CDR3aa: CASSLSGGYTF

abundance: -
v_gene: TRBV29-1
d_gene: TRBD1
j_gene: TRBJ2-2
len: 13
CDR3nt: TGCAGCGTCCGGACAGGGCTCACCGGGGAGCTGTTTTTT
CDR3aa: CSVRTGLTGELFF

abundance: -
v_gene: TRBV7-9
d_gene: -
j_gene: TRBJ1-2
len: 13
CDR3nt: TGTGCCAGCAGTGGCGGGGTTAACTATGGCTACACCTTC
CDR3aa: CASSGGVNYGYTF

abundance: -
v_gene: TRBV14
d_gene: TRBD2
j_gene: TRBJ2-1
len: 15
CDR3nt: TGTGCCAGCAGCCTCCTAGCGGGAGCTGTCAATGAGCAGTTCTTC
CDR3aa: CASSLLAGAVNEQFF

abundance: -
v_gene: TRBV10-3
d_gene: TRBD2
j_gene: TRBJ2-3
len: 15
CDR3nt: TGTGCCATCAGTGTAGCGGGAGGGAGCACAGATACGCAGTATTTT
CDR3aa: CAISVAGGSTDTQYF

abundance: -
v_gene: TRBV18
d_gene: TRBD2
j_gene: TRBJ2-7
len: 15
CDR3nt: TGTGCCAGCTCATCGCTCGGGACTAGTCTACACGAGCAGTACTTC
CDR3aa: CASSSLGTSLHEQYF

abundance: -
v_gene: TRBV30
d_gene: -
j_gene: TRBJ1-3
len: 15
CDR3nt: TGTGCCTGGAGTTGGAGGGGACTCAAGGGAAACACCATATATTTT
CDR3aa: CAWSWRGLKGNTIYF

abundance: -
v_gene: TRBV7-8
d_gene: -
j_gene: TRBJ1-5
len: 18
CDR3nt: TGTGCCAGCAGCTTACGTCAGGACAGCGAATTCAGCAATCAGCCCCAGCATTTT
CDR3aa: CASSLRQDSEFSNQPQHF

abundance: -
v_gene: TRBV9
d_gene: TRBD1
j_gene: TRBJ2-5
len: 14
CDR3nt: TGTGCCAGCAGCGTCGAGGGGGCCCAAGAGACCCAGTACTTC
CDR3aa: CASSVEGAQETQYF

abundance: -
v_gene: TRBV7-9
d_gene: TRBD2
j_gene: TRBJ2-3
len: 18
CDR3nt: TGTGCCAGCAGCGCCACTAGCGGGAGTCAGGGGAGCACAGATACGCAGTATTTT
CDR3aa: CASSATSGSQGSTDTQYF

abundance: -
v_gene: TRBV18
d_gene: -
j_gene: TRBJ2-7
len: 16
CDR3nt: TGTGCCAGCTCACCGTCAGGAGGGACAGAGCCCTACGAGCAGTACTTC
CDR3aa: CASSPSGGTEPYEQYF

abundance: once
v_gene: TRBV29-1
d_gene: TRBD2
j_gene: TRBJ2-3
len: 15
CDR3nt: TGCAGCGTTGAAGGAGCGGGAGGCGGAACAGATACGCAGTATTTT
CDR3aa: CSVEGAGGGTDTQYF

abundance: -
v_gene: TRBV10-3
d_gene: TRBD2
j_gene: TRBJ2-7
len: 14
CDR3nt: TGTGCCACCACGGGGACTAGCGGTCAGTACGAGCAGTACTTC
CDR3aa: CATTGTSGQYEQYF